Below, 20 T cell receptor beta chains from the same sample are listed, as sequenced in a study of T cell responses to AZD1222 COVID-19 vaccine. Sequenced by immunoSEQ multiplex PCR; TCRdb stores in-frame clones only, minus some. Altogether about 140,000 clones are present, about 93% being singletons, with the ten largest covering approximately 5.3%. Sequencing used peripheral blood, obtained on day 0 of AZD1222 vaccination. Source of these receptors: an adult in good health.

This sequence joins TRBV4-3 and TRBJ2-7; tentatively, D is TRBD2 (6 bases). Germline V gives CDR1 LGHNA, CDR2 YSLEER. With 1 base removed from V and 11 bases from J, the gap between germline ends came to 21 bases. The CDR3 contains 15 residues. For the CDR3, the DNA is TGCGCCAGCAGCCAAGTTAACGCGGGACCGACGCCGAAGTACTTC. This encodes CASSQVNAGPTPKYF.

This clone has just one count. The rearrangement joins TRBV7-9 to TRBJ1-1, with 10 positions matching TRBD1. The germline V gene has CDR1 SEHNR and CDR2 FQNEAQ (reference sequence). V dropped 5 bases and J dropped 5; count of bases not matched to a gene: 5. This CDR3 comprises 14 residues. The CDR3 is CASSPDRGRTEAFF. CDR3 coding DNA: TGTGCCAGCAGCCCGGACAGGGGGAGAACTGAAGCTTTCTTT.

The chain links TRBV2 to TRBJ1-3; no firm D call. There are 14 residues in the CDR3. Trimming removed 6 bases at V and 0 bases at J, with 9 bases between. In germline, CDR1 is SNHLY, CDR2 FYNNEI. In DNA, the CDR3 is TGTGCCAGCAGGCCTCAGCTCTCTGGAAACACCATATATTTT. It yields the protein CASRPQLSGNTIYF.

The chain combines TRBV29-1 with TRBJ2-7; D ambiguous. The CDR3 is made up of 13 amino acids. V was cut by 1 base and J by 2 bases, with 9 bases left in between. The V gene's germline CDR1 is SQVTM and CDR2 ANQGSEA. In DNA form, the CDR3 reads TGCAGCGTTGAAGGGGCAGGAGCCTACGAGCAGTACTTC. This sequence encodes CSVEGAGAYEQYF.

This rearrangement joins TRBV20-1 to TRBJ1-1; weak D call: TRBD1 (6 bases). This CDR3 has 13 residues. Germline lookup yields CDR1 DFQATT and CDR2 SNEGSKA (reference sequence). V was cut by 3 bases and J by 4 bases, with 12 bases left in between. The DNA for the CDR3 is TGCAGTGCTAGTGCTCAGGGGCTCACTGAAGCTTTCTTT. Translated, it gives CSASAQGLTEAFF.

The chain recombines TRBV5-1 with TRBJ2-7; weak D call: TRBD2 (6 bases). CDR1 and CDR2 from the germline V gene are SGHRS and YFSETQ. This CDR3 comprises 14 residues. V was pared by 4 bases and J by 6 bases, with 17 bases between. CDR3 coding DNA: TGCGCCAGCAGCCCCGGGGCTGGGGAGGCCGAGCAGTACTTC. Translating it yields CASSPGAGEAEQYF.

The chain employs TRBV12-3 or TRBV12-4 and TRBJ1-1; D is uncertain. The CDR3 runs 13 residues. Trimming left V 4 bases short and J 1 base short, with 7 bases between. The CDR3 sequence is CASSSDANTEAFF. CDR3 sequence (DNA): TGTGCCAGCAGTTCCGACGCGAACACTGAAGCTTTCTTT.

The chain has TRBV6-1 and TRBJ2-7; 10 bases line up with TRBD2. The trim removed 8 bases at V and 2 bases at J, leaving 12 bases unmatched. CDR1 is MNHNS and CDR2 is SASEGT in the germline V gene. The CDR3 has 16 residues. The CDR3 is CASGGWLAGAPYEQYF. CDR3 in DNA: TGTGCCAGCGGTGGTTGGCTAGCGGGGGCGCCCTACGAGCAGTACTTC.

The rearrangement joins TRBV27 to TRBJ2-7; TRBD1 or TRBD2 may be the D gene (6 bases each). The CDR3 is 15 residues long. Germline V gene data show CDR1 as MNHEY and CDR2 as SMNVEV (reference sequence). Trimming cost V 4 bases and J 3 bases, with 16 bases left between them. CDR3 loop: CASSYSGALFYEQYF. The CDR3 DNA reads TGTGCCAGCAGTTATTCGGGGGCGCTTTTCTACGAGCAGTACTTC.

The genes are TRBV7-2 and TRBJ1-4; TRBD1 might be the D (5 bases). The CDR3 loop spans 15 amino acids. CDR1 SGHTA and CDR2 FQGNSA come from the germline V gene. The germline V and J ends were trimmed by 0 bases and 4 bases, with 9 bases remaining between them. The CDR3 bases are TGTGCCAGCAGCTTAGCGCGGGGGTATAATGAAAAACTGTTTTTT. It yields the protein CASSLARGYNEKLFF.

The sample holds one count of this clone. V usage is TRBV4-2 and J usage is TRBJ2-3, with 10 bases that match TRBD1. Germline lookup yields CDR1 LGHNA and CDR2 YNFKEQ. After removal of 0 bases from V and 2 bases from J, the junction contained 8 bases not matched to a gene. The CDR3 sequence is 18 residues long. CDR3 nucleotide sequence: TGTGCCAGCAGCCAAGATCGGGGGGACAGGGGTTACACAGATACGCAGTATTTT. Protein product: CASSQDRGDRGYTDTQYF.

The V and J genes are TRBV12-5 and TRBJ2-2, with D possibly matching TRBD1 (5 bases). Trimming left V 2 bases short and J 7 bases short, with 11 bases between. The CDR3 spans 14 residues. The V gene's germline CDR1 is LGHNT and CDR2 FRNRAP. This CDR3 is CASGLTRGIGELFF. The CDR3 region has the DNA TGTGCTAGTGGTTTGACAAGGGGTATCGGGGAGCTGTTTTTT.

The V call is TRBV30, the J call TRBJ1-6; no clear D gene. Germline-derived CDR1 and CDR2 are GTSNPN and SVGIG (reference sequence). The CDR3 has 11 residues. With 1 base removed from V and 8 bases from J, the gap between germline ends came to 3 bases. The CDR3: CAWSAHSPLHF. DNA of the CDR3: TGTGCCTGGAGTGCCCATTCACCCCTCCACTTT.

V usage is TRBV21-1 and J usage is TRBJ2-1; the tabulated D call, TRBD2, remains unverified against the DNA. TRBV21-1 is listed as a pseudogene. The CDR3 sequence is 17 residues long. The CDR3 bases are TGTGCCAGCAGCACAATAGCGGGAGAGGTATCCTACAATGAGCAGTTCTTC. Translation gives CASSTIAGEVSYNEQFF.

This chain joins TRBV19 and TRBJ1-5; TRBD1 is a possible D gene (5 bases). The CDR3 covers 15 residues. The V gene lost 5 bases and the J gene lost 5 bases, with 16 bases spanning the gap. CDR1 is LNHDA, CDR2 SQIVND, per germline (reference sequence). The chain's CDR3 is CASSEGWSGYQPQHF. The CDR3 bases are TGTGCCAGTAGTGAGGGTTGGTCAGGGTATCAGCCCCAGCATTTT.

The genes are TRBV6-5 and TRBJ2-2; D possibly corresponds to TRBD2 (6 bases). Trimming pared 5 bases from V and 6 bases from J, leaving 16 bases between. CDR1 is MNHEY, CDR2 SVGAGI, per germline. The CDR3 is 15 amino acids. The CDR3 sequence: CASSPGTLWAGELFF. The CDR3 bases are TGTGCCAGCAGTCCCGGGACTTTATGGGCCGGGGAGCTGTTTTTT.

The chain has TRBV7-4 and TRBJ1-6; no firm D call. With 0 bases removed from V and 6 bases from J, the gap between germline ends came to 15 bases. This CDR3 spans 17 amino acids. Germline V gene lookup returns CDR1 SGHVT and CDR2 SQSDAQ. This chain's CDR3 is CASSLASEADCNSPLHF. In nucleotides, the CDR3 is TGTGCCAGCAGCTTAGCATCTGAGGCGGATTGTAATTCACCCCTCCACTTT.

The chain employs TRBV21-1 and TRBJ2-5; TRBD2 is the table's D call and was not checked against the DNA. TRBV21-1 is a pseudogene. The CDR3 is 15 amino acids. The CDR3 nucleotides read TGTGCCAGCAGCCCGACTCGGGACTTTCAAGAGACCCAGTACTTC. Translating it yields CASSPTRDFQETQYF.

This chain joins TRBV10-3 and TRBJ2-3, with no clear D. The germline V gene has CDR1 ENHRY and CDR2 SYGVKD. Trimming stripped 7 bases from V and 0 bases from J, with 2 bases between. The CDR3 totals 11 residues. The CDR3, as DNA: TGTGCCATCATGAGCACAGATACGCAGTATTTT. Protein product: CAIMSTDTQYF.

This CDR3 is CASSYAFGNTIYF. The CDR3 nucleotides are TGTGCCAGCAGTTACGCCTTCGGAAACACCATATATTTT. V usage is TRBV6-5 and J usage is TRBJ1-3, with D unclear. This CDR3 spans 13 amino acids. V was cut by 2 bases and J by 4 bases, with 6 bases left in between. Germline V gives CDR1 MNHEY, CDR2 SVGAGI.